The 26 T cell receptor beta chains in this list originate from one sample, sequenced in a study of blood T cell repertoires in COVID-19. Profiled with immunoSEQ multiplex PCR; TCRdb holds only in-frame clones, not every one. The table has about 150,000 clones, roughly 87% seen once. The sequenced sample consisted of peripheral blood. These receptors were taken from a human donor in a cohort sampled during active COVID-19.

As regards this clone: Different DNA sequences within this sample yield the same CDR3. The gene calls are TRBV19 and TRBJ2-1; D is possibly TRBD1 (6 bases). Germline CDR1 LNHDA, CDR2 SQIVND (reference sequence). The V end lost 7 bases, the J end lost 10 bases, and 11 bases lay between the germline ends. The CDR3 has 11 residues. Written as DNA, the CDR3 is TGTGCCAGTACTATGGACAGAGAGCAGTTCTTC. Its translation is CASTMDREQFF.

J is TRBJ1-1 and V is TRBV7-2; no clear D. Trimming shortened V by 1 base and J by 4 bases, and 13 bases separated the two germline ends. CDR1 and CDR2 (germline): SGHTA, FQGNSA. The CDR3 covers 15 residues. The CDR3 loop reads CASSLGGVGGTEAFF. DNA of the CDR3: TGTGCCAGCAGCTTAGGTGGTGTGGGAGGCACTGAAGCTTTCTTT.

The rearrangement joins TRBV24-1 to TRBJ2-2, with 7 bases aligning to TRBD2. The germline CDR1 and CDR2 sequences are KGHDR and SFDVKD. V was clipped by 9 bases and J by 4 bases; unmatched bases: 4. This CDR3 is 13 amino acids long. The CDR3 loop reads CATGRASTGELFF. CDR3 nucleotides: TGTGCCACCGGGAGGGCAAGCACCGGGGAGCTGTTTTTT.

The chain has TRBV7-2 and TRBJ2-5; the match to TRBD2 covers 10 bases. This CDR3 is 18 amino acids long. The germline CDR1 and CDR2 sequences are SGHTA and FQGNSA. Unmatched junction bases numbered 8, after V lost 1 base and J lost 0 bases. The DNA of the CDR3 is TGTGCCAGCAGCTTAGGGCTCTCAGCGGGGGGGTACCAAGAGACCCAGTACTTC. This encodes CASSLGLSAGGYQETQYF.

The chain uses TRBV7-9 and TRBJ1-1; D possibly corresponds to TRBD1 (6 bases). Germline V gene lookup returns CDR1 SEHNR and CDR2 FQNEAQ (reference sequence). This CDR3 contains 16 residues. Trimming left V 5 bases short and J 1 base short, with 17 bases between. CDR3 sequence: CASSPQGITTNTEAFF. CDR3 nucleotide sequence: TGTGCCAGCAGCCCACAGGGAATCACTACGAACACTGAAGCTTTCTTT.

DNA for the CDR3: TGTGCCAGCTACAGTTTAACGTCAGTCCTCTCTGGAAACACCATATATTTT. Translating gives CASYSLTSVLSGNTIYF. The V call is TRBV28, the J call TRBJ1-3; D is unresolved. V was cut by 8 bases and J by 0 bases, with 20 bases left in between. Germline CDR1 and CDR2: MDHEN and SYDVKM. The CDR3 is 17 residues long.

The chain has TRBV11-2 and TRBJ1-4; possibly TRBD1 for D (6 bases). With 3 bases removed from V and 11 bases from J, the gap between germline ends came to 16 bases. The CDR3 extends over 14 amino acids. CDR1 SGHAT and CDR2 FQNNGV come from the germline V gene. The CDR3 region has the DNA TGTGCCAGCAGCTTGGGGGCCCAGGATTGGAAACTGTTTTTT. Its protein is CASSLGAQDWKLFF.

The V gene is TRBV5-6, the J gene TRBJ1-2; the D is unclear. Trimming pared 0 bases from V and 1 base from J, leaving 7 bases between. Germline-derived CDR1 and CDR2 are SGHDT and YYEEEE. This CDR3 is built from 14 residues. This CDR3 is CASSLVRNNYGYTF. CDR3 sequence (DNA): TGTGCCAGCAGCTTGGTGCGCAATAACTATGGCTACACCTTC.

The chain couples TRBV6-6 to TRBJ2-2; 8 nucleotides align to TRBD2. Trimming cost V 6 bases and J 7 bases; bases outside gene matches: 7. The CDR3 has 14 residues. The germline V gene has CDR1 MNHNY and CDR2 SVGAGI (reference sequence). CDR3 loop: CASSQAGDGGELFF. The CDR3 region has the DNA TGTGCCAGCAGCCAAGCGGGAGATGGCGGGGAGCTGTTTTTT.

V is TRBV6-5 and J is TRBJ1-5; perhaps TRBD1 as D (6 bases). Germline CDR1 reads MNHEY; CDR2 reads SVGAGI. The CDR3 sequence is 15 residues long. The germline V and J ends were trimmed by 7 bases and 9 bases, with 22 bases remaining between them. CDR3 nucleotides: TGTGCCAGCACCTTGGAGATGACAGGTTTAACGCCCCAGCATTTT. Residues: CASTLEMTGLTPQHF.

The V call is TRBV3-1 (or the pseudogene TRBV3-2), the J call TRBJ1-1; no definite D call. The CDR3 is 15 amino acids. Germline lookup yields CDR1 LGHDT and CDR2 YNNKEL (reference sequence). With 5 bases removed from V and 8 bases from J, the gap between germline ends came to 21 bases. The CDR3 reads CASSLTEEGTGEAFF. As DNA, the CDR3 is TGTGCCAGCAGCTTAACGGAGGAGGGTACCGGGGAAGCTTTCTTT.

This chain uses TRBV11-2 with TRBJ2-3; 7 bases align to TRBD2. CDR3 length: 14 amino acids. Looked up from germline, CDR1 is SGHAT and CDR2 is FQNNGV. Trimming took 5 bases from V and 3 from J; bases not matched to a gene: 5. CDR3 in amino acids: CASSKLGGTDTQYF. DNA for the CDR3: TGTGCCAGCAGCAAACTCGGGGGGACAGATACGCAGTATTTT.

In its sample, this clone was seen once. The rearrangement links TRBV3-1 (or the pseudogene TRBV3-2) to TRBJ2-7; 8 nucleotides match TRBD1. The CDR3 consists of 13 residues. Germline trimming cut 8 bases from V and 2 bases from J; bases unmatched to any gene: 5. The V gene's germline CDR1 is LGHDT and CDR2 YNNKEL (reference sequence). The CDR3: CASGGQEPYEQYF. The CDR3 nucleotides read TGTGCCAGCGGGGGACAGGAGCCCTACGAGCAGTACTTC.

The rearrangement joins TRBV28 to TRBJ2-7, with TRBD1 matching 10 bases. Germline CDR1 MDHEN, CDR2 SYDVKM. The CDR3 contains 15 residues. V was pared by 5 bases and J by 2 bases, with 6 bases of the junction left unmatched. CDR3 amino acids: CASSTRQGAPYEQYF. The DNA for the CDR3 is TGTGCCAGCAGTACCAGACAGGGGGCCCCCTACGAGCAGTACTTC.

The CDR3 DNA follows: TGTGCCAGCAGCGTAAGCTCTGCTATTGTCACAGATACGCAGTATTTT. This sequence encodes CASSVSSAIVTDTQYF. The V call is TRBV9, the J call TRBJ2-3; unclear D gene. The V gene lost 1 base and the J gene lost 2 bases, with 14 bases spanning the gap. This CDR3 contains 16 residues. Per the germline V gene, CDR1 is SGDLS and CDR2 is YYNGEE.

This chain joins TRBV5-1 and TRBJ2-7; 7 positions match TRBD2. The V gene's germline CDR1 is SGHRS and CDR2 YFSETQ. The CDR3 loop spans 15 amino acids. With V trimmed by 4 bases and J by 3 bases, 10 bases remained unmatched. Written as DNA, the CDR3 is TGCGCCAGCAGCCCGGACCAGGCTAGCGGCTACGAGCAGTACTTC. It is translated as CASSPDQASGYEQYF.

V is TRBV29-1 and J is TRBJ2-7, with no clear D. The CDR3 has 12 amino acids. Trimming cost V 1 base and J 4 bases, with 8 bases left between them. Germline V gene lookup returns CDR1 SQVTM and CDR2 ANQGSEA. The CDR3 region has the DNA TGCAGCGTTGAAGCACCAGGATACGAGCAGTACTTC. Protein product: CSVEAPGYEQYF.

This CDR3 reads CASSLRPTGAGSGNTIYF. As DNA, the CDR3 is TGTGCCAGCAGCCTGCGGCCCACAGGGGCCGGCTCTGGAAACACCATATATTTT. V gene TRBV5-6 combines with J gene TRBJ1-3; 7 bases match TRBD1. The germline CDR1 and CDR2 sequences are SGHDT and YYEEEE. The ends lost 4 bases at V and 0 bases at J; junction bases unmatched: 13. This CDR3 spans 18 amino acids. The whole variable domain, remainder taken from reference TRBV5-6 and TRBJ1-3, is DAGVTQSPTHLIKTRGQQVTLRCSPKSGHDTVSWYQQALGQGPQFIFQYYEEEERQRGNFPDRFSGHQFPNYSSELNVNALLLGDSALYLCASSLRPTGAGSGNTIYFGEGSWLTVV.

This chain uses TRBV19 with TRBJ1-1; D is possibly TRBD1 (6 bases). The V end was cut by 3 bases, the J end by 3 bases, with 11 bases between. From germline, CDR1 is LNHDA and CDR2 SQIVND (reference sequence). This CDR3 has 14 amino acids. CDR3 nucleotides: TGTGCCAGTAGTATCACACAGGGTTACACTGAAGCTTTCTTT. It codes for CASSITQGYTEAFF.

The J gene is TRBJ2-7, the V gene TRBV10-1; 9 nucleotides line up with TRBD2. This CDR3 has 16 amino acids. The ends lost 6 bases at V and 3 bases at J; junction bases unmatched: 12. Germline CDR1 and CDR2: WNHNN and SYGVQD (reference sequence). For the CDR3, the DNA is TGCGCCAGCAGAGACGACGTGACTAGCGGCCGCTACGAGCAGTACTTC. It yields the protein CASRDDVTSGRYEQYF.

In nucleotides, the CDR3 is TGTGCCAGCAGCGTAGGTCACAGGGGGAAGTACGAGCAGTACTTC. Translating it yields CASSVGHRGKYEQYF. The chain recombines TRBV9 with TRBJ2-7; 8 positions match TRBD1. The CDR3 spans 15 residues. Trimming at V came to 0 bases and at J to 4 bases, leaving 6 bases not matched to a gene. From germline, CDR1 is SGDLS and CDR2 YYNGEE.

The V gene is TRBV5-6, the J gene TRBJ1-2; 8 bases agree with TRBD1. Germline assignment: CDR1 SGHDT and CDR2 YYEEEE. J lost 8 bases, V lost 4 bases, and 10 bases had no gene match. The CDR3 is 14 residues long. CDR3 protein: CASSPWTGFKGYTF. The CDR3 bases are TGTGCCAGCAGCCCATGGACAGGGTTCAAGGGCTACACCTTC.

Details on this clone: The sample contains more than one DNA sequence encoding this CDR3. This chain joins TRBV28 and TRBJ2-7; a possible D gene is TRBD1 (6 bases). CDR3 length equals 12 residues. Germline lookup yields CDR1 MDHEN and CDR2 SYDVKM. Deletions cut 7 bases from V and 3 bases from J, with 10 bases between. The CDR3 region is CASKQGGYEQYF. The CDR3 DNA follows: TGTGCCAGCAAACAAGGGGGCTACGAGCAGTACTTC.

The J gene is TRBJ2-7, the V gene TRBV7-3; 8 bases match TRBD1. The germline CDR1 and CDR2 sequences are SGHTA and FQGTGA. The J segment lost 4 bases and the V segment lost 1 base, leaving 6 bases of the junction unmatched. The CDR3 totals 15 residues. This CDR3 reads CASSLSPGTGYEQYF. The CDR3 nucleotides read TGTGCCAGCAGCTTAAGTCCCGGGACAGGTTACGAGCAGTACTTC. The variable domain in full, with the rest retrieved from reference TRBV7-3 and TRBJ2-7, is GAGVSQTPSNKVTEKGKYVELRCDPISGHTALYWYRQSLGQGPEFLIYFQGTGAADDSGLPNDRFFAVRPEGSVSTLKIQRTERGDSAVYLCASSLSPGTGYEQYFGPGTRLTVT.

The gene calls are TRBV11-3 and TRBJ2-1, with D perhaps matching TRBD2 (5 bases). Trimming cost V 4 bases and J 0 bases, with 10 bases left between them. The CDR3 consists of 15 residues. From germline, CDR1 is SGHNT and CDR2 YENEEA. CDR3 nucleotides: TGTGCCAGCAGCTCGGACTCGAGCTCCTACAATGAGCAGTTCTTC. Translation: CASSSDSSSYNEQFF.

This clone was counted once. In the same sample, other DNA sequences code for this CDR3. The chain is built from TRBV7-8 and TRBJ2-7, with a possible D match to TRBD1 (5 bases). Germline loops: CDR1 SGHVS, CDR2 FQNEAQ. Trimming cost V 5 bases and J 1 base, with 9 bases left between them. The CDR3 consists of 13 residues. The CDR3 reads CASSRDSSYEQYF. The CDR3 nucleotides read TGTGCCAGCAGCCGCGACAGTTCCTACGAGCAGTACTTC.